A selection of T cell receptor beta chains follows, all from one sample in a study of cytomegalovirus exposure and HLA in healthy donors. Method: immunoSEQ multiplex PCR; TCRdb's copy keeps in-frame clones and lacks some. The table records 150,000 to 200,000 clones, 81% of them present only once. The sequencing input was PBMCs. The receptors originated from a man between 45 and 60 years old in good health and CMV-seropositive. Both conserved end residues are part of each CDR3. The D gene is left open where the match is weak. Rows give clone size only sometimes, using once, few, many, or a class for an expanded clone.

D: TRBD2; size: few; V: TRBV30; J: TRBJ2-3; DNA: TGTGCCTGGAGTGGAGCTAGCGGGACCCAAGGGACGCAGTATTTT; CDR3: CAWSGASGTQGTQYF
D: TRBD1; size: NA; V: TRBV10-3; J: TRBJ1-5; DNA: TGTGCCGCACGACAGGGTAGCAATCAGCCCCAGCATTTT; CDR3: CAARQGSNQPQHF
D: NA; size: NA; V: TRBV5-1; J: TRBJ2-7; DNA: TGCGCCAGCAGTTTGACCCAGGATTACGAGCAGTACTTC; CDR3: CASSLTQDYEQYF
D: TRBD1; size: few; V: TRBV5-7; J: TRBJ1-1; DNA: TGTGCCAGCAGCGTAACACAGGGGGACACTGAAGCTTTCTTT; CDR3: CASSVTQGDTEAFF
D: TRBD1; size: NA; V: TRBV5-1; J: TRBJ1-2; DNA: TGCGCCAGCGACCAAACCGGACAGGGGTATGGCTACACCTTC; CDR3: CASDQTGQGYGYTF
D: TRBD1; size: few; V: TRBV6-1; J: TRBJ1-1; DNA: TGTGCCAGCAGCCCCGACAGGGCCGGTGAAGCTTTCTTT; CDR3: CASSPDRAGEAFF
D: NA; size: once; V: TRBV15; J: TRBJ2-4; DNA: TGTCCCACCAGCAGTGGCCCCGCCGTAGTAGGGAGTCTGAACTTC; CDR3: CPTSSGPAVVGSLNF
D: NA; size: NA; V: TRBV28; J: TRBJ2-5; DNA: TGTGCCAGCAGTAGCACGCGGACCCAGTACTTC; CDR3: CASSSTRTQYF
D: TRBD1; size: few; V: TRBV11-2; J: TRBJ2-7; DNA: TGTGCCAGCAGGCCGACAGGGGTCGAGCAGTACTTC; CDR3: CASRPTGVEQYF
D: NA; size: NA; V: TRBV28; J: TRBJ1-1; DNA: TGTGCCAGCAGTGAGATGGGGAGGGGGAGGGGCACTGAAGCTTTCTTT; CDR3: CASSEMGRGRGTEAFF
D: NA; size: NA; V: TRBV29-1; J: TRBJ1-1; DNA: TGCAGCGTTGAGAGGGGGTACACTGAAGCTTTCTTT; CDR3: CSVERGYTEAFF
D: NA; size: NA; V: TRBV7-2; J: TRBJ1-1; DNA: TGTGCCAGCAGCTCGCCAGGGCGGGGGACTGAAGCTTTCTTT; CDR3: CASSSPGRGTEAFF
D: NA; size: NA; V: TRBV4-3; J: TRBJ1-4; DNA: TGCGCCAGCAGCCACCCAGGGATGAGCGAAAAACTGTTTTTT; CDR3: CASSHPGMSEKLFF